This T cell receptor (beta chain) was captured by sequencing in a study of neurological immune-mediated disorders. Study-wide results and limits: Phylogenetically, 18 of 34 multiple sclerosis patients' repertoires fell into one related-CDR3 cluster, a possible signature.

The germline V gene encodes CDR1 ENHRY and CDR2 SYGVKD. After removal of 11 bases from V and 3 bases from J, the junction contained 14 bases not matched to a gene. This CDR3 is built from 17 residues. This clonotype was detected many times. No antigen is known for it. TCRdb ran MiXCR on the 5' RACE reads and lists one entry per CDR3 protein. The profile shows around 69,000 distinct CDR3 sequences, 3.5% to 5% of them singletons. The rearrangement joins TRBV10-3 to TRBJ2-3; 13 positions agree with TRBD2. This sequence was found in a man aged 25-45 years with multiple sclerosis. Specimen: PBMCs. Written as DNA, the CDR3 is TGTGCCTCTCGTAGTGGACTAGCGGGGGCCGGGACAGATACGCAGTATTTT. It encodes CASRSGLAGAGTDTQYF.